Below, 7 T cell receptor beta chains from the same sample are listed, as sequenced in a study of molecular identifiers for immune sequencing clone quantification. Each CDR3 protein is one row after TCRdb ran MiXCR on the PCR reads. The sample has nearly 650,000 distinct CDR3 sequences; over 25% are singletons. Sequenced input: naive CD8+ T cells from blood, with Jurkat cell RNA spiked in. Noted subset: FACS-sorted CD8+CD4-CCR7+CD45RA+ naive T cells. Receptors originate from a human donor in good health. Some libraries in this study had Jurkat cell RNA spiked in.

This clonotype was observed at least ten times. This chain connects TRBV29-1 to TRBJ2-3; 10 bases are a match to TRBD2. The CDR3 is 17 residues long. Trimming at V came to 7 bases and at J to 5 bases, leaving 18 bases not matched to a gene. From germline, CDR1 is SQVTM and CDR2 ANQGSEA. This chain's CDR3 is CSATEPLSGRAIDTQYF. CDR3 bases: TGCAGCGCAACAGAACCCCTAAGCGGGAGGGCCATAGATACGCAGTATTTT.

The CDR3 nucleotides are TGTGCCAGCAGCCCCACGATGGGCCTGGGGAGAACTGAAGCTTTCTTT. Its protein is CASSPTMGLGRTEAFF. V gene TRBV5-3 combines with J gene TRBJ1-1; D is undetermined. TRBV5-3 is noted as an ORF with a role that remains uncertain. Trimming stripped 8 bases from V and 5 bases from J, with 25 bases between. The CDR3 is made up of 16 amino acids.

About this clonotype itself: The junction does not match germline at one end; this may be a read error. V gene TRBV9 combines with J gene TRBJ2-5; the D gene is possibly TRBD1 (5 bases). This CDR3 has 14 residues. CDR1 and CDR2 from the germline V gene are SGDLS and YYNGEE. CDR3 DNA: TGTGCCAGCAGCGACGGACAAAATCAAGAGACCCGGTACTTC. This sequence encodes CASSDGQNQETRYF.

CDR3 in amino acids: CASSLLAGARSGELFF. CDR3 in DNA: TGTGCCAGCAGTTTACTGGCGGGAGCGCGGTCCGGGGAGCTGTTTTTT. The rearrangement links TRBV27 to TRBJ2-2; TRBD2 aligns across 7 bases. The CDR3 runs to 16 residues. V was clipped by 2 bases and J by 6 bases; unmatched bases: 9. Germline V gene lookup returns CDR1 MNHEY and CDR2 SMNVEV (reference sequence).

The rearrangement links TRBV6-5 to TRBJ1-5, with D maybe TRBD1 (6 bases). CDR3 size: 16 residues. Looked up from germline, CDR1 is MNHEY and CDR2 is SVGAGI. The ends were cut back, 6 bases at V and 0 bases at J, with 15 bases in the middle. The CDR3 DNA is TGTGCCAGCAGACAAACAGGGTACGGTAGCAATCAGCCCCAGCATTTT. Translated: CASRQTGYGSNQPQHF.

This clonotype was counted at least ten times. This rearrangement joins TRBV5-5 to TRBJ2-3, with 7 bases aligning to TRBD1. Looked up from germline, CDR1 is SGHKS and CDR2 is YYEKEE (reference sequence). The CDR3 has 14 amino acids. Trimming at V came to 3 bases and at J to 0 bases, leaving 1 base not matched to a gene. The CDR3 DNA reads as TGTGCCAGCAGCTGGGACAGTAGCACAGATACGCAGTATTTT. Translating gives CASSWDSSTDTQYF. Together with reference TRBV5-5 and TRBJ2-3, the CDR3 gives the full variable domain: DAGVTQSPTHLIKTRGQQVTLRCSPISGHKSVSWYQQVLGQGPQFIFQYYEKEERGRGNFPDRFSARQFPNYSSELNVNALLLGDSALYLCASSWDSSTDTQYFGPGTRLTVL.

On this clonotype itself: A much larger clonotype is one base distant, so this may be a read error. The V and J genes are TRBV27 and TRBJ1-2, with 11 bases fitting TRBD1. J lost 4 bases, V lost 5 bases, and 9 bases had no gene match. Germline values: CDR1 MNHEY, CDR2 SMNVEV (reference sequence). The CDR3 spans 16 residues. The CDR3: CASSLGTGGQGYGYTF. In DNA form, the CDR3 reads TGTGCCAGCAGTCTAGGGACAGGGGGTCAGGGCTATGGCTACACCTTC.